This T cell receptor (beta chain) comes out of a study of blood T cell repertoires in COVID-19. Across the whole study: Sites across the United States, Italy and Spain contributed samples from acute and convalescent COVID-19. Sources were T cells, B-cell-depleted T cells, or PBMCs; the material itself was cDNA or gDNA.

The V end was cut by 4 bases, the J end by 1 base, with 11 bases between. The CDR3 extends over 14 amino acids. The germline V gene encodes CDR1 SGHRS and CDR2 YFSETQ. This clone was detected only once. Per the original data handling: Counts of nucleated cells, estimated from reference gene primer amplification, were obtained. Assay used: immunoSEQ multiplex PCR; TCRdb lists only in-frame clones, some missing. That table gives V, J and clone size, and the DNA gave D and trimming. The data contain about 95,000 clones, roughly 90% of them singletons. V gene TRBV5-1 combines with J gene TRBJ1-1, with D tentatively TRBD1 (5 bases). Sequencing was carried out using peripheral blood. This receptor was identified in an older woman with acute or convalescent COVID-19. The CDR3 loop is CASSQTAGNTEAFF. Written as DNA, the CDR3 is TGCGCCAGCAGCCAGACAGCGGGGAACACTGAAGCTTTCTTT. The full variable domain, rest sourced from reference TRBV5-1 and TRBJ1-1, is KAGVTQTPRYLIKTRGQQVTLSCSPISGHRSVSWYQQTPGQGLQFLFEYFSETQRNKGNFPGRFSGRQFSNSRSEMNVSTLELGDSALYLCASSQTAGNTEAFFGQGTRLTVV.